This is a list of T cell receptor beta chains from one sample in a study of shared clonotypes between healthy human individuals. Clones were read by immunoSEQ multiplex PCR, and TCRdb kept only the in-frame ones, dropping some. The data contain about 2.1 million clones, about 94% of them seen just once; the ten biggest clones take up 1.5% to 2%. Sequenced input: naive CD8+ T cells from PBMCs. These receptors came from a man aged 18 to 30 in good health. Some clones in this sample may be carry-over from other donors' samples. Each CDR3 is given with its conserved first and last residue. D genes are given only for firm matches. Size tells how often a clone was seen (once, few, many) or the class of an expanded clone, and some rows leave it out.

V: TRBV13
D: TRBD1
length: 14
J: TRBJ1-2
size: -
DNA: TGTGCCGGATCGGGACAGGCACCGCACTATGGCTACACCTTC
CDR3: CAGSGQAPHYGYTF

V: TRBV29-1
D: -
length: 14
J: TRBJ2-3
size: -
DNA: TGCAGCGTTGAGACTAGTAGTAGCACAGATACGCAGTATTTT
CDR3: CSVETSSSTDTQYF

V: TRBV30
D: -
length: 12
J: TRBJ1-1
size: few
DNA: TGTGCCTGGAGTGAGGGAGTGGCTGAAGCTTTCTTT
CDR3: CAWSEGVAEAFF

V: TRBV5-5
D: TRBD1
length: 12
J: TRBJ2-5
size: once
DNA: TGTGCCAGCAGCTTGGGTCTGGGACAGGGATACTTC
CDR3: CASSLGLGQGYF

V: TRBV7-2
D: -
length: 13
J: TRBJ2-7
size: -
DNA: TGTGCCAGCAGCTTTTCGGTTCCTTACGAGCAGTACTTC
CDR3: CASSFSVPYEQYF

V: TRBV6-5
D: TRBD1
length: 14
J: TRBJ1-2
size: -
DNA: TGTGCCAGCAGCCCGGGACAGGGGTCCTATGGCTACACCTTC
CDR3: CASSPGQGSYGYTF

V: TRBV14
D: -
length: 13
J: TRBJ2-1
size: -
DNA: TGTGCCAGCAGCCAGCGCGGGTACAATGAGCAGTTCTTC
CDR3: CASSQRGYNEQFF

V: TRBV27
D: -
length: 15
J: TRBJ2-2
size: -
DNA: TGTGCCAGCAGTTTAGGGTCCGGGGCAAACGGGGAGCTGTTTTTT
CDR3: CASSLGSGANGELFF

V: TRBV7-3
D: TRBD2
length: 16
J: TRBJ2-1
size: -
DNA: TGTGCCAGCAGCTCCCGGGATAGCGGGAATGGCAATGAGCAGTTCTTC
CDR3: CASSSRDSGNGNEQFF

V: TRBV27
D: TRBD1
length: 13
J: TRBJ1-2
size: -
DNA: TGTGCCAGCAGCCCGGACAGGATCCATGGCTACACCTTC
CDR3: CASSPDRIHGYTF

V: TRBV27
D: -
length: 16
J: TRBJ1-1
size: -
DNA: TGTGCCAGCAAAGGCAGGGGTCATTCGTGGGACACTGAAGCTTTCTTT
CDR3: CASKGRGHSWDTEAFF

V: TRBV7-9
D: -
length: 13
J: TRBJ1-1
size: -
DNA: TGTGCCAGCAGCTTGGGTAGGAGGGCTGAAGCTTTCTTT
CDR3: CASSLGRRAEAFF

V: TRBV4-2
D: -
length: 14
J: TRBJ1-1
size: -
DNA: TGTGCCAGCAGCCAAGAGGTAAAGGGCACTGAAGCTTTCTTT
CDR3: CASSQEVKGTEAFF

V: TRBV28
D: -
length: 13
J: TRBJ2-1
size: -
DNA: TGTGCCAGCAGCGTGGACAGTTACAATGAGCAGTTCTTC
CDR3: CASSVDSYNEQFF

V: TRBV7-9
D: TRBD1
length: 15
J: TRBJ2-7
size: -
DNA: TGTGCCAGCAGCTTAAGGGGACAGGGCCTCCACGAGCAGTACTTC
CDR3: CASSLRGQGLHEQYF

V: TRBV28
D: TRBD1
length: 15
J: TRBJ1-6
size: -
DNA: TGTGCCAGCAGCCTCAGGGGGCTGTTTGATTCACCCCTCCACTTT
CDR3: CASSLRGLFDSPLHF

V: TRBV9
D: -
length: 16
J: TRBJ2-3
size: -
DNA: TGTGCCAGCAGCGTAGGGGGGCGGGAGAGGGCAGATACGCAGTATTTT
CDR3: CASSVGGRERADTQYF

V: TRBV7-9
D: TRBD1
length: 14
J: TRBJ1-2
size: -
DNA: TGTGCCAGCAGCTTCGGACAGGGGGCGGGTGGCTACACCTTC
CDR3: CASSFGQGAGGYTF

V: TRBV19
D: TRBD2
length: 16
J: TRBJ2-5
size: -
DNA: TGTGCCAGTAGTATAAAAGTAGGACTAGCTCAAGAGACCCAGTACTTC
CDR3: CASSIKVGLAQETQYF

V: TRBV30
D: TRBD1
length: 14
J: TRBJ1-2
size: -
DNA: TGTGCCTGGAGCCCCAGGGGGCGATACTATGGCTACACCTTC
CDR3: CAWSPRGRYYGYTF

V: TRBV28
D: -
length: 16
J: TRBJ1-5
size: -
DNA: TGTGCCACCCAATCTGGGACACGAAATAGCAATCAGCCCCAGCATTTT
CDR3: CATQSGTRNSNQPQHF

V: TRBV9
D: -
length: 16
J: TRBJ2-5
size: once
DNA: TGTGCCAGCAGCGCCAGGCGGTCGGACAGTCAAGAGACCCAGTACTTC
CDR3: CASSARRSDSQETQYF

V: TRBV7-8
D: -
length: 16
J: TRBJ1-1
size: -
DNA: TGTGCCAGCAGCTTTTTTGTGGTGGCGGGGTCCACTGAAGCTTTCTTT
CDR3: CASSFFVVAGSTEAFF

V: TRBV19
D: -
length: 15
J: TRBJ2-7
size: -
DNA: TGTGCCAGTAGTATGTGGGGCGGGGATGCCTACGAGCAGTACTTC
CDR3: CASSMWGGDAYEQYF

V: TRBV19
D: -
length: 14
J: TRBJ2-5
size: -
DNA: TGTGCCAGTAGTCGGGAAACAGGGAAGGAGACCCAGTACTTC
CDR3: CASSRETGKETQYF

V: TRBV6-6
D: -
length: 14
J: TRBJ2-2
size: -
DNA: TGTGCCAGCAGTTATATCCAGGGCGCCGGGGAGCTGTTTTTT
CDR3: CASSYIQGAGELFF

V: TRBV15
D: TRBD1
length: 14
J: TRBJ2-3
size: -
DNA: TGTGCCACCAGCGGGGACAGTAACACAGATACGCAGTATTTT
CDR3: CATSGDSNTDTQYF

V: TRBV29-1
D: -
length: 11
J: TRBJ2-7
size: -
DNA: TGCAGCGCCCTGACCCACTACGAGCAGTACTTC
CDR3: CSALTHYEQYF

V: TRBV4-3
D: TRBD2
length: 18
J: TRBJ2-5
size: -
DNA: TGCGCCAGCAGCCAAGAGTGGGGGCGAGCGGGAGAGCGGGTGACCCAGTACTTC
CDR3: CASSQEWGRAGERVTQYF

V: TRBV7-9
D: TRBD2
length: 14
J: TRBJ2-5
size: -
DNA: TGTGCCAGCAGCTCCCCGGGGGGGAGGGAGACCCAGTACTTC
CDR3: CASSSPGGRETQYF

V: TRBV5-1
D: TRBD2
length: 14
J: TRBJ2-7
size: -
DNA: TGCGCCAGCAGCCCGGGACTAGCGAAATACGAGCAGTACTTC
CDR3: CASSPGLAKYEQYF

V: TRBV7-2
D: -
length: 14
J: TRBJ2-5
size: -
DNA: TGTGCCAGCAGCTCCCATTCCGCCCGAGAGACCCAGTACTTC
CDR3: CASSSHSARETQYF

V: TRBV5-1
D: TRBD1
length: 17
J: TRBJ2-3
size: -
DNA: TGCGCCAGCAGAGAATGGACCCGGGACAGGGGCACATATACGCAGTATTTT
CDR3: CASREWTRDRGTYTQYF

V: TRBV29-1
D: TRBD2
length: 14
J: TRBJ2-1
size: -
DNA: TGCAGCGCCCGAAGCGGGAGGCCCTACAATGAGCAGTTCTTC
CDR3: CSARSGRPYNEQFF

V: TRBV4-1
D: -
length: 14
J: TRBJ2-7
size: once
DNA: TGCGCCAGCAGCCAAGACGCAAGGGGAGGCGAGCAGTACTTC
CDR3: CASSQDARGGEQYF

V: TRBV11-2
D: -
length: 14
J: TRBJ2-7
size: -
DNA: TGTGCCAGCAGCTTAGTTAGCGAATCTCTCGAGCAGTACTTC
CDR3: CASSLVSESLEQYF

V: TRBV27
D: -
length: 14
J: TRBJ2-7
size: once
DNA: TGTGCCAGCAGAGACCAGTCCCGGGCTTTGGAGCAGTACTTC
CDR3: CASRDQSRALEQYF

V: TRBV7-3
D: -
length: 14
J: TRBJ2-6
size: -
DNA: TGTGCCAGCCGCGGGGGCGCTGGGGCCAACGTCCTGACTTTC
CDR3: CASRGGAGANVLTF

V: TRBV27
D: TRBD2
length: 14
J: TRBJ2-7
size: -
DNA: TGTGCCAGCAGTTCGGGACTAGCGGGAGACGAGCAGTACTTC
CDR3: CASSSGLAGDEQYF

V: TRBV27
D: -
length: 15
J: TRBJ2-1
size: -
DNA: TGTGCCAGCAGTTGGGACAAACGAGACTTGGATGAGCAGTTCTTC
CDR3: CASSWDKRDLDEQFF

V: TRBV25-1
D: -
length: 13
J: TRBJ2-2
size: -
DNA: TGTGCCAGCAGTGTAGACAGCACCGGGGAGCTGTTTTTT
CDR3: CASSVDSTGELFF

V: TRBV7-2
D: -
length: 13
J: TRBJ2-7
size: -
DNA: TGTGCCAGCAGCTTATGGTCTCTATACGAGCAGTACTTC
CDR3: CASSLWSLYEQYF

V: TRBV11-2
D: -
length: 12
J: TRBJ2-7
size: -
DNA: TGTGCCAGCAGCGTTTCAGGGAAAGAGCAGTACTTC
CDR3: CASSVSGKEQYF